What follows is one TCR beta chain and its context. The ends were cut back, 0 bases at V and 8 bases at J, with 14 bases in the middle. The germline V gene has CDR1 SGDLS and CDR2 YYNGEE. The CDR3 extends over 14 amino acids. In the original workflow: By means of reference gene primer amplification, nucleated cell counts were estimated. The assay was immunoSEQ multiplex PCR, and TCRdb's table has in-frame clones only and misses some. V and J calls and clone size are as listed in that table; D and trimming were resolved from the DNA. The table records under 200,000 clones, roughly nine tenths of them present only once. These data originate in a study of blood T cell repertoires in COVID-19. As for the study in general: Samples representing acute and convalescent COVID-19 were sourced from the United States, Italy and Spain. T cells, B-cell-depleted T cells, or PBMCs provided the cDNA or gDNA that served as material.

The genes are TRBV9 and TRBJ1-2; TRBD1 is a possible D gene (6 bases). The clonotype comes from a man aged 55 to 70 with active or convalescent COVID-19. Sequencing was performed on peripheral blood. The CDR3 DNA reads TGTGCCAGCAGCGTAGTTGGGGGCGCCGAGGGCTACACCTTC. Translation gives CASSVVGGAEGYTF. Full variable domain (rest looked up from reference TRBV9 and TRBJ1-2): DSGVTQTPKHLITATGQRVTLRCSPRSGDLSVYWYQQSLDQGLQFLIQYYNGEERAKGNILERFSAQQFPDLHSELNLSSLELGDSALYFCASSVVGGAEGYTFGSGTRLTVV.